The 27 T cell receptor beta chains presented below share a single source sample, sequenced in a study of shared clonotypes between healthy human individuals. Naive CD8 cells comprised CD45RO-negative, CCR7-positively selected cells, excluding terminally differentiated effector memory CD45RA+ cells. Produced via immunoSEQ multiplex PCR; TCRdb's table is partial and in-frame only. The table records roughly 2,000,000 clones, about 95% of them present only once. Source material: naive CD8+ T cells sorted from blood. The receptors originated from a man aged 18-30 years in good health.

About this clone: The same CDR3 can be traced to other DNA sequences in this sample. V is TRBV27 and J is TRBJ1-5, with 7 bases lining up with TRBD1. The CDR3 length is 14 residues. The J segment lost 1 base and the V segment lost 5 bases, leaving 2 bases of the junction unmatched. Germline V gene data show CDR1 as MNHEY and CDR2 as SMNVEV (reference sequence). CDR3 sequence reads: CASSLGQSNQPQHF. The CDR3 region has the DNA TGTGCCAGCAGTCTGGGACAGAGCAATCAGCCCCAGCATTTT.

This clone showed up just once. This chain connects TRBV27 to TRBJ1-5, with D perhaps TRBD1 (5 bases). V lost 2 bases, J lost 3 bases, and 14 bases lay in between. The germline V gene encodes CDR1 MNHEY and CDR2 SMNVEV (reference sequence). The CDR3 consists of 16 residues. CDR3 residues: CASSLTAGPYNQPQHF. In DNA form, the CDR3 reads TGTGCCAGCAGTTTAACGGCAGGGCCTTACAATCAGCCCCAGCATTTT.

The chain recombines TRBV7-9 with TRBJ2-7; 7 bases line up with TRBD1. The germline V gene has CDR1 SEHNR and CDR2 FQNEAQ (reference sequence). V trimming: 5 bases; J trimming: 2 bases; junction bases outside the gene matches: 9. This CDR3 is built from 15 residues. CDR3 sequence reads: CASSPPGQPAYEQYF. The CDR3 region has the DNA TGTGCCAGCAGCCCGCCGGGACAGCCTGCCTACGAGCAGTACTTC.

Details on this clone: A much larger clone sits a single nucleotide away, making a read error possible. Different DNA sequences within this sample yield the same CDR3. CDR3 DNA sequence: TGTGCCAGCAGCCTAAACACCGGGGAGCTGTTTTTT. Protein product: CASSLNTGELFF. The chain recombines TRBV11-3 with TRBJ2-2; D is ambiguous. Trimming took 5 bases from V and 2 from J, leaving 3 bases between them. The CDR3 extends over 12 amino acids. In germline, CDR1 is SGHNT, CDR2 YENEEA.

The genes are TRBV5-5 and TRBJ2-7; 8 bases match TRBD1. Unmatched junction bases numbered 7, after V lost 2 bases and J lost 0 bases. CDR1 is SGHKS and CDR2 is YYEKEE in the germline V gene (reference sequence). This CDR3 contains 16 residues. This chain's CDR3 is CASSFDRDRSSYEQYF. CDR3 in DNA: TGTGCCAGCAGCTTCGATCGGGACAGGAGCTCCTACGAGCAGTACTTC.

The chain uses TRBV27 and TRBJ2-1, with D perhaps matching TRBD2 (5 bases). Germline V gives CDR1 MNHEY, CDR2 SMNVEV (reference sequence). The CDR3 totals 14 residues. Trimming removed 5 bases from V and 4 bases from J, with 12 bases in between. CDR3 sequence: CASSEVRGYNEQFF. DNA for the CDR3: TGTGCCAGCAGTGAGGTACGAGGGTACAATGAGCAGTTCTTC.

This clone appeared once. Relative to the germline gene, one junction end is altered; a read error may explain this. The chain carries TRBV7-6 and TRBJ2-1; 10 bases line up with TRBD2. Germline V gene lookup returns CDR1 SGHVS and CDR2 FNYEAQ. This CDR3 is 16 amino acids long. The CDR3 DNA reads TGTGCCAGCAGCGTAGCGACTAGCGGGCTTAACAATGAGCAGTTCTTC. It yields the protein CASSVATSGLNNEQFF.

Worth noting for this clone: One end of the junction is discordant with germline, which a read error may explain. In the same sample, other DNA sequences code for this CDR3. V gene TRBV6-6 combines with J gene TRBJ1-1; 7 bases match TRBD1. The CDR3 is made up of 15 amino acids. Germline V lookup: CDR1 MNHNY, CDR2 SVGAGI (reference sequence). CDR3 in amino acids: CASGYTGEGDTEAFF. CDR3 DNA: TGTGCCAGCGGCTATACAGGGGAGGGGGACACTGAGGCTTTCTTT.

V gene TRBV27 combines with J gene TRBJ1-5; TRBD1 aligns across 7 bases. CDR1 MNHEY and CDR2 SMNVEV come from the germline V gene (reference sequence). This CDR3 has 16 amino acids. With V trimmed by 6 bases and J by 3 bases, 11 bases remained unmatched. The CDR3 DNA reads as TGTGCCAGCAGAACAGGGGTAGGAGGTTACAATCAGCCCCAGCATTTT. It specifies CASRTGVGGYNQPQHF.

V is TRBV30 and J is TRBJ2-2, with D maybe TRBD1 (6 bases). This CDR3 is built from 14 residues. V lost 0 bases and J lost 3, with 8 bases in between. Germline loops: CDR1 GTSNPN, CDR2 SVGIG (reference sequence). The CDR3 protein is CAWSVGADTGELFF. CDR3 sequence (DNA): TGTGCCTGGAGTGTGGGGGCCGACACCGGGGAGCTGTTTTTT. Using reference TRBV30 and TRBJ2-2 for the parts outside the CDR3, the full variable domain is SQTIHQWPATLVQPVGSPLSLECTVEGTSNPNLYWYRQAAGRGLQLLFYSVGIGQISSEVPQNLSASRPQDRQFILSSKKLLLSDSGFYLCAWSVGADTGELFFGEGSRLTVL.

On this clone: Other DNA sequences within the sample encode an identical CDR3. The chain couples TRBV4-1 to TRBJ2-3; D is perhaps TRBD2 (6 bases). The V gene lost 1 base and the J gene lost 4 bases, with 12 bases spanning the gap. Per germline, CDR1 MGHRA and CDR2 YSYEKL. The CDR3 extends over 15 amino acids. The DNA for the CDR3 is TGCGCCAGCAGCCAAGTGGCGGGGAGGTCAGATACGCAGTATTTT. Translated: CASSQVAGRSDTQYF.

CDR3 residues: CASSVGPQGREQYF. In DNA, the CDR3 is TGTGCCAGCAGCGTAGGGCCACAGGGGCGTGAGCAGTACTTC. This chain connects TRBV9 to TRBJ2-7; 7 positions agree with TRBD1. CDR3 size: 14 residues. Germline V gene lookup returns CDR1 SGDLS and CDR2 YYNGEE. V lost 0 bases, J lost 7 bases, and 7 bases stayed unmatched.

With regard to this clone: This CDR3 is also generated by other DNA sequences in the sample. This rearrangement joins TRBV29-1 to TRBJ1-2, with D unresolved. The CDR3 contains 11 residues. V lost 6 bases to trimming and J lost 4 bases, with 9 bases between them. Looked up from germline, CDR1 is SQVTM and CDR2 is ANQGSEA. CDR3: CSVDGVYGYTF. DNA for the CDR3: TGCAGCGTGGACGGCGTCTATGGCTACACCTTC.

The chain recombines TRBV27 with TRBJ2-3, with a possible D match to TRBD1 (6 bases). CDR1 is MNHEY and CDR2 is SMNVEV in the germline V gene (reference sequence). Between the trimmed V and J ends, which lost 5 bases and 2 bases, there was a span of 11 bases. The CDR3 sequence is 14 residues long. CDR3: CASSPRDTTDTQYF. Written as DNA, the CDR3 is TGTGCCAGCAGTCCACGGGACACCACAGATACGCAGTATTTT.

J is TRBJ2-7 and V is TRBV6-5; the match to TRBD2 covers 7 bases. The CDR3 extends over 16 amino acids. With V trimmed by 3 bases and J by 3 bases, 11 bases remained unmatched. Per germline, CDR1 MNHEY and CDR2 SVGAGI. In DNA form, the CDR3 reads TGTGCCAGCAGTTATGGTTCAACGGGACTAATCTACGAGCAGTACTTC. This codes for CASSYGSTGLIYEQYF.

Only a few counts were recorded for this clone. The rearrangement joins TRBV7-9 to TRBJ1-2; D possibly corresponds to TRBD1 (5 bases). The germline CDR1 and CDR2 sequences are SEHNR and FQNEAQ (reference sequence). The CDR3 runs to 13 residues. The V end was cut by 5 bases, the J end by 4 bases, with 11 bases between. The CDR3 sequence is CASSAGTSYGYTF. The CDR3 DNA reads TGTGCCAGCAGCGCCGGGACGTCCTATGGCTACACCTTC.

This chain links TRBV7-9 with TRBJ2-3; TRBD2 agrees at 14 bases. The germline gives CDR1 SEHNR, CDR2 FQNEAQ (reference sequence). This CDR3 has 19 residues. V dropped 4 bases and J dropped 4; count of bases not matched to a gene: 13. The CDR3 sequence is CASSYWFETSGREPDTQYF. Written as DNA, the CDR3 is TGTGCCAGCAGCTACTGGTTTGAGACTAGCGGGAGGGAGCCAGATACGCAGTATTTT.

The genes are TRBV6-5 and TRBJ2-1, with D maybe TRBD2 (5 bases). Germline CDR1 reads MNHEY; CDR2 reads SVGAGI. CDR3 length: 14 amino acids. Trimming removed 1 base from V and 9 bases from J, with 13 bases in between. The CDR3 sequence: CASSYLPSEVEQFF. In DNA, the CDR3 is TGTGCCAGCAGTTACTTACCGTCGGAGGTTGAGCAGTTCTTC.

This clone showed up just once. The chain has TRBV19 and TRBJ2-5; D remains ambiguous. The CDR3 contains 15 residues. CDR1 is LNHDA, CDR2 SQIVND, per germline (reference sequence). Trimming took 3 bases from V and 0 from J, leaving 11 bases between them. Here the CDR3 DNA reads TGTGCCAGTAGTATGTTGGGGTCGTACCAAGAGACCCAGTACTTC. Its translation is CASSMLGSYQETQYF.

For the CDR3, the DNA is TGTGCCATCAGTGAGTCCGTAGCGGGAGGCCTCTCCTACGAGCAGTACTTC. Encoded protein: CAISESVAGGLSYEQYF. The chain combines TRBV10-3 with TRBJ2-7, with 10 bases identical to TRBD2. The CDR3 is made up of 17 amino acids. The ends lost 0 bases at V and 0 bases at J; junction bases unmatched: 5. The germline gives CDR1 ENHRY, CDR2 SYGVKD.

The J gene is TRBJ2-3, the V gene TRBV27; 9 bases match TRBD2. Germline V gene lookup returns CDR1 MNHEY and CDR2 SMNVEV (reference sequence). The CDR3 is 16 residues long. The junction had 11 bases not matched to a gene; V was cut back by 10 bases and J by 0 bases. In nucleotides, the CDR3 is TGTGCCACCCGATCTCTGGGACTAGCCAGCACAGATACGCAGTATTTT. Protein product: CATRSLGLASTDTQYF.

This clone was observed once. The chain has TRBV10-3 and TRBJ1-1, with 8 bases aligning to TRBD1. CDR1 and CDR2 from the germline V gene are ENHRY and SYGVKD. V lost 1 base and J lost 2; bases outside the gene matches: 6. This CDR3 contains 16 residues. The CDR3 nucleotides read TGTGCCATCAGTGAGTTCGGACAGGGCGCTAACACTGAAGCTTTCTTT. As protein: CAISEFGQGANTEAFF.

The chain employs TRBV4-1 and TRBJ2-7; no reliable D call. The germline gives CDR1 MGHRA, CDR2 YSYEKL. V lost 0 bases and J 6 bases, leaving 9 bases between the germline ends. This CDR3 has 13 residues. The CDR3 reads CASSQDWETEQYF. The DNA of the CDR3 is TGCGCCAGCAGCCAAGATTGGGAAACCGAGCAGTACTTC.

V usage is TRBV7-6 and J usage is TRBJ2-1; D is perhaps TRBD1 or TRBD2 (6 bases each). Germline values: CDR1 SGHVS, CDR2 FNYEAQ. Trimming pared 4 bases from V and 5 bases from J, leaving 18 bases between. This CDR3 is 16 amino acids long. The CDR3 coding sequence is TGTGCCAGCAGCTCGCTATGGGGGGCGAAAAACAATGAGCAGTTCTTC. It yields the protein CASSSLWGAKNNEQFF.

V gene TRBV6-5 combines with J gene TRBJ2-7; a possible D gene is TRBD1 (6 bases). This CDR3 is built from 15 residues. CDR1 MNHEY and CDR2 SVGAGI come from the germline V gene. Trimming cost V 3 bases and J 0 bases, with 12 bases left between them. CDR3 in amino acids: CASSYLTGSSYEQYF. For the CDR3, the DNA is TGTGCCAGCAGTTATTTGACAGGCAGCTCCTACGAGCAGTACTTC.

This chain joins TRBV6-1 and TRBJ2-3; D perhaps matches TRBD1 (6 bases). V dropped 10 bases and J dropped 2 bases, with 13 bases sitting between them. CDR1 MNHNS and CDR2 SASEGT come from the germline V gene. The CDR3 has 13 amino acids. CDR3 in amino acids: CAMAPGDTDTQYF. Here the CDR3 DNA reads TGTGCCATGGCCCCAGGGGACACAGATACGCAGTATTTT.

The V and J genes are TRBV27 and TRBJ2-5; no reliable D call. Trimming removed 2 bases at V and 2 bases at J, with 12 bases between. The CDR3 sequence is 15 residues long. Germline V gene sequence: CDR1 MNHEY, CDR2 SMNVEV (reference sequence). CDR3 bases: TGTGCCAGCAGTTTAGTAGCTAGACCACAAGAGACCCAGTACTTC. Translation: CASSLVARPQETQYF.